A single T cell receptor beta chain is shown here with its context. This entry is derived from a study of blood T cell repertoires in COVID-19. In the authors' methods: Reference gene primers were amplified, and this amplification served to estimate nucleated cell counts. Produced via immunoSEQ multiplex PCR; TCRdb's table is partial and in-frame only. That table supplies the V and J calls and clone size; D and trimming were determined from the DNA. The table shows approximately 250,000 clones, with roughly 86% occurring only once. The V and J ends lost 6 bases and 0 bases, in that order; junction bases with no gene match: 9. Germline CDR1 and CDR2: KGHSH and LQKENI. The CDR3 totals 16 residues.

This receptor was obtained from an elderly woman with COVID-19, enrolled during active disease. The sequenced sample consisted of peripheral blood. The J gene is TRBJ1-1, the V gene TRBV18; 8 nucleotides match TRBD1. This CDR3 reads CASSSRDRPLNTEAFF. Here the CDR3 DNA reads TGTGCCAGCTCGTCCCGGGACAGGCCTTTGAACACTGAAGCTTTCTTT. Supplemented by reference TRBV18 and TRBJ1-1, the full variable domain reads NAGVMQNPRHLVRRRGQEARLRCSPMKGHSHVYWYRQLPEEGLKFMVYLQKENIIDESGMPKERFSAEFPKEGPSILRIQQVVRGDSAAYFCASSSRDRPLNTEAFFGQGTRLTVV.